Following are 32 T cell receptor beta chains from one sample sequenced in a study of OX40 agonist ivuxolimab in advanced cancers. Assay: immunoSEQ multiplex PCR; the TCRdb copy retains only in-frame clones and omits some. This sample has fewer than 30,000 clones, with around nine tenths found just once. Sequenced material: CD4+ or CD8+ T cells sorted from blood, taken in a trial of the OX40 agonist ivuxolimab. All receptors come from an adult with an advanced solid tumor such as melanoma, head and neck, liver or kidney cancer.

J is TRBJ2-1 and V is TRBV2; no definite D call. V lost 2 bases and J 4 bases, leaving 6 bases between the germline ends. Germline V lookup: CDR1 SNHLY, CDR2 FYNNEI. The CDR3 has 13 amino acids. CDR3 DNA sequence: TGTGCCAGCAGTGAACCAACTTACAATGAGCAGTTCTTC. Translated: CASSEPTYNEQFF. Full variable domain (rest looked up from reference TRBV2 and TRBJ2-1): EPEVTQTPSHQVTQMGQEVILRCVPISNHLYFYWYRQILGQKVEFLVSFYNNEISEKSEIFDDQFSVERPDGSNFTLKIRSTKLEDSAMYFCASSEPTYNEQFFGPGTRLTVL.

In the case of this clone: The CDR3 does not close with the conserved phenylalanine or tryptophan, likely indicating a read error. It is unclear where the CDR3 begins or ends on the DNA, so no DNA is shown, and the CDR3 is as TCRdb lists it. This chain uses TRBV23-1 with TRBJ1-1. TRBV23-1 belongs to the ORF category, with a function that is uncertain. The CDR3 numbers 10 amino acids, ends counted. Here the CDR3 reads CASSQSYACP.

The V and J genes are TRBV5-6 and TRBJ2-7; D is undetermined. Trimming cost V 0 bases and J 0 bases, with 7 bases left between them. This CDR3 region has 14 residues. Looked up from germline, CDR1 is SGHDT and CDR2 is YYEEEE. The CDR3 loop reads CASSLAQSSYEQYF. CDR3 DNA: TGTGCCAGCAGCTTGGCACAGAGCTCCTACGAGCAGTACTTC.

This sequence joins TRBV7-9 and TRBJ1-1, with D tentatively TRBD1 (5 bases). Germline-derived CDR1 and CDR2 are SEHNR and FQNEAQ (reference sequence). The ends were cut back, 3 bases at V and 7 bases at J, with 9 bases in the middle. The CDR3 contains 12 residues. CDR3 bases: TGTGCCAGCAGCTTTGAGGGGAATGAAGCTTTCTTT. This encodes CASSFEGNEAFF.

This clone appeared once. The rearrangement links TRBV1 to TRBJ2-7; the table calls TRBD2, which could not be checked here. TRBV1 is reported as a pseudogene. The CDR3 covers 16 residues. DNA of the CDR3: TGCACCAGCAGCCAAGATCGCGGGACCTTTTCCTACGAGCAGTACTTC. Translated, it gives CTSSQDRGTFSYEQYF.

The rearrangement links TRBV19 to TRBJ2-2; D is ambiguous. The V gene lost 7 bases and the J gene lost 4 bases, with 7 bases spanning the gap. Germline V CDR1 and CDR2: LNHDA, SQIVND (reference sequence). The CDR3 runs to 12 residues. The CDR3 DNA sequence: TGTGCCAGTACCCAACCCACCGGGGAGCTGTTTTTT. It encodes CASTQPTGELFF. Combining the CDR3 with reference TRBV19 and TRBJ2-2 gives the whole variable domain DGGITQSPKYLFRKEGQNVTLSCEQNLNHDAMYWYRQDPGQGLRLIYYSQIVNDFQKGDIAEGYSVSREKKESFPLTVTSAQKNPTAFYLCASTQPTGELFFGEGSRLTVL.

The J gene is TRBJ2-7, the V gene TRBV16; D is undetermined. V lost 4 bases and J 4 bases, leaving 11 bases between the germline ends. CDR1 is KGHSY, CDR2 FQNENV, per germline. CDR3 length: 13 residues. Here the CDR3 reads CASSPDGHYEQYF. The CDR3 DNA follows: TGTGCCAGCAGCCCTGATGGGCATTACGAGCAGTACTTC.

The chain uses TRBV28 and TRBJ2-2; D gene ambiguous. CDR1 is MDHEN, CDR2 SYDVKM, per germline. The V and J ends lost 3 bases and 5 bases respectively, with 7 bases between them. This CDR3 comprises 13 residues. CDR3 sequence: CASSFRLTGELFF. DNA for the CDR3: TGTGCCAGCAGTTTCCGGCTGACCGGGGAGCTGTTTTTT.

The V call is TRBV7-8, the J call TRBJ2-1; maybe TRBD1 (6 bases). This CDR3 has 15 residues. CDR1 and CDR2 from the germline V gene are SGHVS and FQNEAQ. The V gene lost 3 bases and the J gene lost 4 bases, with 13 bases spanning the gap. DNA of the CDR3: TGTGCCAGCAGCTTTCTCAGGGGCGGGTACAATGAGCAGTTCTTC. As protein: CASSFLRGGYNEQFF.

The chain has TRBV7-9 and TRBJ1-2; tentatively, D is TRBD1 (5 bases). Trimming cost V 3 bases and J 4 bases, with 9 bases left between them. Germline CDR1 and CDR2: SEHNR and FQNEAQ (reference sequence). This CDR3 has 13 amino acids. CDR3 bases: TGTGCCAGCAGCTTCTCCGGGACCTATGGCTACACCTTC. Translating gives CASSFSGTYGYTF.

A few counts support this clone. This rearrangement joins TRBV10-3 to TRBJ2-3; D is possibly TRBD2 (5 bases). Per the germline V gene, CDR1 is ENHRY and CDR2 is SYGVKD. This CDR3 is 17 amino acids long. V was clipped by 0 bases and J by 2 bases, with 15 bases between them. The CDR3 region is CAISESQASRTTDTQYF. CDR3 bases: TGTGCCATCAGTGAGTCTCAGGCTAGCCGAACCACAGATACGCAGTATTTT.

The V and J genes are TRBV15 and TRBJ2-3; D remains ambiguous. Germline-derived CDR1 and CDR2 are LNHNV and YYDKDF (reference sequence). There are 15 residues in the CDR3. V was trimmed by 1 base and J by 5 bases, leaving 13 bases between them. The CDR3 protein is CATSRGLGPGDTQYF. CDR3 bases: TGTGCCACCAGCAGAGGCCTTGGTCCGGGAGATACGCAGTATTTT. The full variable domain, its missing parts supplied by reference TRBV15 and TRBJ2-3, is DAMVIQNPRYQVTQFGKPVTLSCSQTLNHNVMYWYQQKSSQAPKLLFHYYDKDFNNEADTPDNFQSRRPNTSFCFLDIRSPGLGDTAMYLCATSRGLGPGDTQYFGPGTRLTVL.

The chain employs TRBV7-9 and TRBJ2-1; D is unresolved. Per the germline V gene, CDR1 is SEHNR and CDR2 is FQNEAQ (reference sequence). V was cut by 5 bases and J by 8 bases, with 13 bases left in between. The CDR3 extends over 13 amino acids. For the CDR3, the DNA is TGTGCCAGCAGCCCCGGGTGGGCCGATGAGCAGTTCTTC. Translating gives CASSPGWADEQFF. The full variable domain, completed using reference TRBV7-9 and TRBJ2-1, is DTGVSQNPRHKITKRGQNVTFRCDPISEHNRLYWYRQTLGQGPEFLTYFQNEAQLEKSRLLSDRFSAERPKGSFSTLEIQRTEQGDSAMYLCASSPGWADEQFFGPGTRLTVL.

This chain links TRBV2 with TRBJ2-7; D is undetermined. The V gene's germline CDR1 is SNHLY and CDR2 FYNNEI. The CDR3 extends over 12 amino acids. V was pared by 7 bases and J by 4 bases, with 11 bases between. The CDR3 reads CASTSGPYEQYF. The DNA of the CDR3 is TGTGCCAGCACCTCCGGGCCATACGAGCAGTACTTC.

The CDR3 region is CASSLGPGASYEQYF. In DNA form, the CDR3 reads TGTGCCAGCAGCTTGGGTCCGGGAGCGAGCTACGAGCAGTACTTC. J is TRBJ2-5 and V is TRBV5-4; D is possibly TRBD2 (6 bases). The better agreement between TRBJ2-7 and the DNA end casts doubt on the J call. The CDR3 consists of 15 residues. CDR1 SGHNT and CDR2 YYREEE come from the germline V gene (reference sequence).

The rearrangement links TRBV9 to TRBJ1-2; D ambiguous. The CDR3 loop spans 12 amino acids. Trimming took 3 bases from V and 7 from J, leaving 10 bases between them. The germline V gene encodes CDR1 SGDLS and CDR2 YYNGEE. The CDR3 region has the DNA TGTGCCAGCAGCGACGGACTGGCTGGCTACACCTTC. Translated, it gives CASSDGLAGYTF. Variable domain in full (rest from reference TRBV9 and TRBJ1-2): DSGVTQTPKHLITATGQRVTLRCSPRSGDLSVYWYQQSLDQGLQFLIQYYNGEERAKGNILERFSAQQFPDLHSELNLSSLELGDSALYFCASSDGLAGYTFGSGTRLTVV.

The gene calls are TRBV19 and TRBJ2-6; D gene uncertain. The V gene lost 7 bases and the J gene lost 1 base, with 8 bases spanning the gap. CDR1 LNHDA and CDR2 SQIVND come from the germline V gene (reference sequence). The CDR3 is 14 residues long. The chain's CDR3 is CASTYRSGANVLTF. CDR3 coding DNA: TGTGCCAGTACCTACAGATCTGGGGCCAACGTCCTGACTTTC.

The V and J genes are TRBV7-6 and TRBJ2-7; maybe TRBD2 (7 bases). The CDR3 totals 14 residues. The germline V and J ends were trimmed by 5 bases and 7 bases, with 18 bases remaining between them. Germline V gives CDR1 SGHVS, CDR2 FNYEAQ. CDR3 loop: CASSQGGVNGEQYF. In nucleotides, the CDR3 is TGTGCCAGCAGCCAAGGGGGGGTAAATGGGGAGCAGTACTTC.

The chain links TRBV5-4 to TRBJ2-1; a weak D match, TRBD2 (6 bases). This CDR3 region has 13 residues. Germline CDR1 SGHNT, CDR2 YYREEE (reference sequence). Deletions cut 10 bases from V and 6 bases from J, with 17 bases between. DNA for the CDR3: TGTGCCGGGGGGATGGGGTCGCGCAATGAGCAGTTCTTC. Its protein is CAGGMGSRNEQFF.

The chain joins TRBV5-6 to TRBJ2-7; 8 nucleotides match TRBD1. The ends lost 1 base at V and 5 bases at J; junction bases unmatched: 5. The CDR3 has 14 amino acids. Germline CDR1 reads SGHDT; CDR2 reads YYEEEE. This CDR3 reads CASSLMGQEDEQYF. CDR3 sequence (DNA): TGTGCCAGCAGCTTGATGGGACAGGAGGACGAGCAGTACTTC.

The chain combines TRBV28 with TRBJ1-4, with D possibly TRBD1 on 6 matching bases. The CDR3 length is 13 residues. V lost 10 bases to trimming and J lost 11 bases, with 20 bases between them. The V gene's germline CDR1 is MDHEN and CDR2 SYDVKM. The CDR3 is CATSRTGAGKLFF. The CDR3 DNA reads TGTGCCACATCCAGGACGGGGGCCGGGAAACTGTTTTTT.

This sequence joins TRBV7-2 and TRBJ2-1, with D perhaps matching TRBD2 (6 bases). Trimming pared 1 base from V and 7 bases from J, leaving 14 bases between. CDR3 length: 15 residues. Per the germline V gene, CDR1 is SGHTA and CDR2 is FQGNSA. Here the CDR3 DNA reads TGTGCCAGCAGCTTAGGCAGGCTGGGGGGTAATGAGCAGTTCTTC. Its translation is CASSLGRLGGNEQFF.

V gene TRBV5-6 combines with J gene TRBJ2-5, with D possibly being TRBD2 (5 bases). V gave up 0 bases and J gave up 5 bases, with 14 bases separating them. The CDR3 covers 15 residues. Per the germline V gene, CDR1 is SGHDT and CDR2 is YYEEEE. CDR3 nucleotides: TGTGCCAGCAGCTTGGGGCTAGGACTCAGGGAGACCCAGTACTTC. Protein product: CASSLGLGLRETQYF.

This clone was counted between two and nine times. The chain joins TRBV4-3 to TRBJ2-7; D not certain. V was clipped by 3 bases and J by 5 bases, with 17 bases between them. Germline V lookup: CDR1 LGHNA, CDR2 YSLEER. This CDR3 contains 15 residues. DNA of the CDR3: TGCGCCAGCAGCCAGGCCACCGGGTCGTTAAACGAGCAGTACTTC. Its protein product is CASSQATGSLNEQYF.

This rearrangement joins TRBV2 to TRBJ2-1, with D possibly matching TRBD1 (6 bases). The germline V and J ends were trimmed by 8 bases and 9 bases, with 11 bases remaining between them. CDR3 size: 11 residues. Per the germline V gene, CDR1 is SNHLY and CDR2 is FYNNEI. DNA of the CDR3: TGTGCCAGCGCACTGGGGGCTGAGCAGTTCTTC. The encoded protein is CASALGAEQFF.

The chain combines TRBV4-2 with TRBJ2-3; TRBD2 aligns across 9 bases. CDR1 LGHNA and CDR2 YNFKEQ come from the germline V gene. There are 15 residues in the CDR3. V shed 3 bases and J 3 bases; nucleotides not matched to a gene: 4. Here the CDR3 DNA reads TGTGCCAGCAGCCACGTAGCGGGGGAAACAGATACGCAGTATTTT. Protein: CASSHVAGETDTQYF.

The chain couples TRBV13 to TRBJ2-7, with 10 bases aligning to TRBD2. From germline, CDR1 is PRHDT and CDR2 FYEKMQ (reference sequence). This CDR3 is 13 amino acids long. Germline trimming cut 8 bases from V and 7 bases from J; bases unmatched to any gene: 8. CDR3 nucleotides: TGTGCCAGCGCAGCGGGGGGGCCTCGAGAGCAGTACTTC. The encoded protein is CASAAGGPREQYF.

V and J are TRBV27 and TRBJ1-2; D is uncertain. The germline V and J ends were trimmed by 2 bases and 4 bases, with 17 bases remaining between them. Germline CDR1 reads MNHEY; CDR2 reads SMNVEV (reference sequence). This CDR3 contains 16 residues. CDR3 in amino acids: CASSLPEGGLSYGYTF. In DNA, the CDR3 is TGTGCCAGCAGTTTACCCGAAGGAGGGCTTAGCTATGGCTACACCTTC.

A single count supports this clone. The genes are TRBV7-2 and TRBJ1-2, with D possibly being TRBD1 (6 bases). The CDR3 runs 13 residues. The V end lost 4 bases, the J end lost 8 bases, and 14 bases lay between the germline ends. Germline V CDR1 and CDR2: SGHTA, FQGNSA. The CDR3 loop reads CASSSIPGDGYTF. The CDR3 DNA follows: TGTGCCAGCAGCTCTATCCCAGGGGACGGCTACACCTTC.

The rearrangement uses TRBV5-1 and TRBJ2-1; 10 bases map to TRBD2. Per germline, CDR1 SGHRS and CDR2 YFSETQ. After removal of 3 bases from V and 10 bases from J, the junction contained 13 bases not matched to a gene. The CDR3 contains 16 residues. The CDR3 sequence is CASSSLSSGREGEQFF. In nucleotides, the CDR3 is TGCGCCAGCAGCTCCCTTTCTAGCGGGAGAGAGGGGGAGCAGTTCTTC.

CDR3 region: CASSFPEGSTDTQYF. CDR3 DNA sequence: TGTGCCAGCAGTTTCCCAGAAGGGAGCACAGATACGCAGTATTTT. The V and J genes are TRBV28 and TRBJ2-3; D gene uncertain. Germline lookup yields CDR1 MDHEN and CDR2 SYDVKM. The ends were cut back, 3 bases at V and 0 bases at J, with 10 bases in the middle. The CDR3 contains 15 residues.

The chain has TRBV5-6 and TRBJ2-3; the D is unclear. This CDR3 is built from 15 residues. Trimming removed 0 bases from V and 5 bases from J, with 13 bases in between. Per germline, CDR1 SGHDT and CDR2 YYEEEE. The CDR3, as DNA: TGTGCCAGCAGCTTGGCCAACAGCTTTATAGATACGCAGTATTTT. It encodes CASSLANSFIDTQYF.